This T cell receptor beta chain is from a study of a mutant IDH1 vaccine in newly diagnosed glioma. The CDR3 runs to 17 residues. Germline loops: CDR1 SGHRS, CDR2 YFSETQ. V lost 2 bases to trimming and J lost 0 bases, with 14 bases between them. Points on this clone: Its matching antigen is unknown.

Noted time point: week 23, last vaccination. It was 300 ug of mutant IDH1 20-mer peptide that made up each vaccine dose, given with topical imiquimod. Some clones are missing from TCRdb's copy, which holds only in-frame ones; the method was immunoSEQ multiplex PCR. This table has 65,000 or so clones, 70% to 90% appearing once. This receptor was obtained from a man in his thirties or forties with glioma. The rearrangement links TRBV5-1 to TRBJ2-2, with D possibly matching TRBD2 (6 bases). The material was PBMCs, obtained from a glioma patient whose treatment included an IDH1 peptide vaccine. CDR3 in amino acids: CASSFAIGTPNTGELFF. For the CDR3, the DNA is TGCGCCAGCAGCTTTGCAATAGGGACTCCGAACACCGGGGAGCTGTTTTTT.